These 32 T cell receptor beta chains originate from one sample sequenced in a study of blood T cell repertoires in COVID-19. The protocol was immunoSEQ multiplex PCR, while the TCRdb copy is restricted to in-frame clones and leaves out a portion. The sample includes about 250,000 clones, roughly 89% seen only once; the top ten take approximately 4.6%. Sequences were obtained from peripheral blood. Receptors originate from a woman in her 40s who had recovered from COVID-19.

The chain couples TRBV6-4 to TRBJ1-1, with D possibly TRBD1 on 5 matching bases. Germline CDR1 reads MRHNA; CDR2 reads SNTAGT. V shed 6 bases and J shed 0 bases, with 14 bases lying between them. The CDR3 runs to 15 residues. In DNA, the CDR3 is TGTGCCAGCAGAAGGGAGGGGATGATGAACACTGAAGCTTTCTTT. Encoded protein: CASRREGMMNTEAFF.

J is TRBJ2-3 and V is TRBV2, with D perhaps matching TRBD2 (5 bases). Trimming took 3 bases from V and 0 from J, leaving 13 bases between them. The CDR3 sequence is 16 residues long. Germline V CDR1 and CDR2: SNHLY, FYNNEI. CDR3: CASSDEGSPSTDTQYF. CDR3 in DNA: TGTGCCAGCAGTGACGAGGGTAGTCCTAGCACAGATACGCAGTATTTT.

J is TRBJ1-4 and V is TRBV27, with 7 bases lining up with TRBD1. Germline CDR1 is MNHEY and CDR2 is SMNVEV (reference sequence). V trimming: 3 bases; J trimming: 5 bases; junction bases outside the gene matches: 6. The CDR3 is 15 amino acids. Here the CDR3 reads CASSFRQGYNEKLFF. Here the CDR3 DNA reads TGTGCCAGCAGTTTCCGACAGGGCTACAATGAAAAACTGTTTTTT.

This clone occurred many times. This chain connects TRBV10-3 to TRBJ2-3; D is possibly TRBD1 (6 bases). Germline CDR1 ENHRY, CDR2 SYGVKD. This CDR3 has 14 amino acids. With 3 bases removed from V and 4 bases from J, the gap between germline ends came to 11 bases. CDR3: CAISDNRVPDTQYF. The CDR3, as DNA: TGTGCCATCAGTGACAACAGGGTCCCAGATACGCAGTATTTT.

The CDR3 DNA is TGTGCCAGCAGAAGGGACATCGAGAATGGCTACACCTTC. Protein: CASRRDIENGYTF. This chain uses TRBV28 with TRBJ1-2; perhaps TRBD1 as D (6 bases). With 6 bases removed from V and 6 bases from J, the gap between germline ends came to 14 bases. Germline V gene lookup returns CDR1 MDHEN and CDR2 SYDVKM. CDR3 length: 13 amino acids.

This clone was counted a single time. The CDR3 region is CASSPSVFYGYTF. The CDR3 coding sequence is TGTGCCAGCAGCCCTTCGGTGTTCTATGGCTACACCTTC. The V and J genes are TRBV3-1 (or the pseudogene TRBV3-2) and TRBJ1-2, with D unresolved. CDR1 is LGHDT, CDR2 YNNKEL, per germline (reference sequence). V gave up 4 bases and J gave up 4 bases, with 10 bases separating them. This CDR3 spans 13 amino acids.

The chain joins TRBV11-3 to TRBJ2-1; no definite D call. Germline values: CDR1 SGHNT, CDR2 YENEEA. V was pared by 3 bases and J by 0 bases, with 12 bases between. The CDR3 is 16 residues long. The CDR3 spells CASSFYFQSSYNEQFF. In nucleotides, the CDR3 is TGTGCCAGCAGCTTTTACTTCCAAAGCTCCTACAATGAGCAGTTCTTC.

The chain links TRBV5-1 to TRBJ1-2, with D uncertain. This CDR3 spans 16 amino acids. Deletions cut 0 bases from V and 1 base from J, with 13 bases between. Germline V gives CDR1 SGHRS, CDR2 YFSETQ. In DNA, the CDR3 is TGCGCCAGCAGCTTGGGACGGCAGGCCCGTAACTATGGCTACACCTTC. Translated, it gives CASSLGRQARNYGYTF.

The chain combines TRBV15 with TRBJ2-7; 8 positions agree with TRBD1. The germline V gene encodes CDR1 LNHNV and CDR2 YYDKDF (reference sequence). The ends lost 0 bases at V and 7 bases at J; junction bases unmatched: 11. This CDR3 comprises 16 residues. In DNA, the CDR3 is TGTGCCACCAGCAGAGATCTCGTGACAGGGGCTCGGGAGCAGTACTTC. This sequence encodes CATSRDLVTGAREQYF.

The chain recombines TRBV9 with TRBJ1-1; D not resolved. The germline V and J ends were trimmed by 2 bases and 0 bases, with 8 bases remaining between them. The CDR3 loop spans 14 amino acids. Per the germline V gene, CDR1 is SGDLS and CDR2 is YYNGEE. CDR3 in DNA: TGTGCCAGCAGCGTGGGCGTGGTGAACACTGAAGCTTTCTTT. Amino acid sequence: CASSVGVVNTEAFF. The full variable domain, completed using reference TRBV9 and TRBJ1-1, is DSGVTQTPKHLITATGQRVTLRCSPRSGDLSVYWYQQSLDQGLQFLIQYYNGEERAKGNILERFSAQQFPDLHSELNLSSLELGDSALYFCASSVGVVNTEAFFGQGTRLTVV.

The sample holds one count of this clone. The chain links TRBV2 to TRBJ1-4, with TRBD1 matching over 10 bases. The germline V gene has CDR1 SNHLY and CDR2 FYNNEI. Unmatched junction bases numbered 8, after V lost 2 bases and J lost 8 bases. The CDR3 consists of 16 residues. The CDR3 loop is CASSEFRDRGGEKLFF. Written as DNA, the CDR3 is TGTGCCAGCAGTGAATTTAGGGACAGGGGTGGCGAAAAACTGTTTTTT.

Turning to this clone: The sample holds other DNA sequences that translate to the same CDR3. The CDR3 sequence is CASSFADTQYF. For the CDR3, the DNA is TGTGCCAGCAGTTTCGCAGATACGCAGTATTTT. J is TRBJ2-3 and V is TRBV12-3 or TRBV12-4; the D is unclear. This CDR3 region has 11 residues. Trimming removed 3 bases from V and 4 bases from J, with 2 bases in between.

This rearrangement joins TRBV10-3 to TRBJ1-2; TRBD1 is a possible D gene (5 bases). V was shortened by 11 bases and J by 0 bases, with 10 bases between the two germline ends. CDR3 length: 12 amino acids. Germline V gives CDR1 ENHRY, CDR2 SYGVKD. This chain's CDR3 is CASTEANYGYTF. The CDR3 DNA reads as TGTGCCTCGACAGAAGCTAACTATGGCTACACCTTC.

V is TRBV19 and J is TRBJ2-1; 7 bases line up with TRBD1. This CDR3 spans 16 amino acids. Germline loops: CDR1 LNHDA, CDR2 SQIVND (reference sequence). The J segment lost 5 bases and the V segment lost 1 base, leaving 8 bases of the junction unmatched. The CDR3 loop is CASSIVSWDRNNEQFF. The CDR3 DNA is TGTGCCAGTAGTATAGTGAGCTGGGACAGAAACAATGAGCAGTTCTTC.

The J gene is TRBJ2-1, the V gene TRBV25-1; TRBD2 matches at 9 bases. CDR1 is MGHDK and CDR2 is SYGVNS in the germline V gene. CDR3 size: 15 residues. Trimming took 8 bases from V and 5 from J; bases not matched to a gene: 10. Here the CDR3 reads CASGRLADNHNEQFF. CDR3 DNA: TGTGCCAGCGGAAGACTAGCGGACAACCACAATGAGCAGTTCTTC.

In regard to this clone: This same CDR3 is encoded by further DNA sequences in the sample. The chain uses TRBV5-1 and TRBJ2-3; 7 positions agree with TRBD2. CDR3 length: 15 residues. Germline values: CDR1 SGHRS, CDR2 YFSETQ. The ends lost 0 bases at V and 0 bases at J; junction bases unmatched: 1. CDR3 amino acids: CASSLAGGSTDTQYF. CDR3 DNA sequence: TGCGCCAGCAGCTTGGCGGGAGGAAGCACAGATACGCAGTATTTT.

The J gene is TRBJ2-7, the V gene TRBV7-2; 7 bases are shared with TRBD1. There are 14 residues in the CDR3. The germline V gene has CDR1 SGHTA and CDR2 FQGNSA. Trimming cost V 3 bases and J 3 bases; bases outside gene matches: 5. In DNA form, the CDR3 reads TGTGCCAGCAGCTTCCAGACAGGGAGCTACGAGCAGTACGTC. This sequence encodes CASSFQTGSYEQYV.

A note on this clone: Additional DNA sequences in this sample encode the identical CDR3. The chain recombines TRBV6-6 with TRBJ2-3; D gene unclear. The CDR3 length is 13 residues. Per the germline V gene, CDR1 is MNHNY and CDR2 is SVGAGI (reference sequence). Trimming cost V 6 bases and J 3 bases, with 10 bases left between them. The CDR3 region has the DNA TGTGCCAGCAGCCCCCCCTTGACAGATACGCAGTATTTT. Translated: CASSPPLTDTQYF.

The chain has TRBV28 and TRBJ1-6, with TRBD1 as a possible D gene (5 bases). The germline V and J ends were trimmed by 5 bases and 8 bases, with 19 bases remaining between them. The CDR3 totals 16 residues. Looked up from germline, CDR1 is MDHEN and CDR2 is SYDVKM. The CDR3 loop is CASSPVGRVLDSPLHF. The CDR3 DNA sequence: TGTGCCAGCAGTCCCGTGGGCAGGGTGTTGGATTCACCCCTCCACTTT.

V and J are TRBV10-3 and TRBJ1-6; 7 bases map to TRBD1. Germline V gene sequence: CDR1 ENHRY, CDR2 SYGVKD. V shed 1 base, J shed 5 bases, and the junction held 5 bases outside the gene matches. The CDR3 runs to 16 residues. The CDR3 loop is CAISEFAGGNNSPLHF. For the CDR3, the DNA is TGTGCCATCAGTGAGTTCGCAGGGGGAAATAATTCACCCCTCCACTTT.

The chain recombines TRBV3-1 (or the pseudogene TRBV3-2) with TRBJ2-5; 8 positions agree with TRBD1. The CDR3 spans 13 residues. In germline, CDR1 is LGHDT, CDR2 YNNKEL (reference sequence). J lost 5 bases, V lost 4 bases, and 3 bases had no gene match. The CDR3 sequence: CASSLRGPETQYF. CDR3 in DNA: TGTGCCAGCAGCCTCAGGGGGCCTGAGACCCAGTACTTC.

The chain joins TRBV3-1 (or the pseudogene TRBV3-2) to TRBJ2-3; 16 positions agree with TRBD2. The junction had 15 bases not matched to a gene; V was cut back by 4 bases and J by 5 bases. This CDR3 region has 20 residues. Germline V CDR1 and CDR2: LGHDT, YNNKEL (reference sequence). CDR3 loop: CASSPRWGLAGGRSEDTQYF. The CDR3 DNA follows: TGTGCCAGCAGCCCGAGGTGGGGACTAGCGGGGGGGAGATCTGAAGATACGCAGTATTTT.

This clone was seen only a few times. The gene calls are TRBV19 and TRBJ2-6; D remains ambiguous. With 9 bases removed from V and 1 base from J, the gap between germline ends came to 4 bases. Germline values: CDR1 LNHDA, CDR2 SQIVND (reference sequence). The length of the CDR3 is 12 residues. CDR3 protein: CASKSGANVLTF. In nucleotides, the CDR3 is TGTGCCAGCAAATCTGGGGCCAACGTCCTGACTTTC.

This clone was seen only once. The rearrangement uses TRBV3-1 (or the pseudogene TRBV3-2) and TRBJ2-1; D is unresolved. Germline V CDR1 and CDR2: LGHDT, YNNKEL (reference sequence). Trimming stripped 5 bases from V and 9 bases from J, with 11 bases between. CDR3 length: 12 amino acids. CDR3 in amino acids: CASSLNYAEQFF. CDR3 bases: TGTGCCAGCAGCTTAAACTACGCTGAGCAGTTCTTC.

The rearrangement uses TRBV7-2 and TRBJ2-5; D may be TRBD2 (6 bases). Trimming removed 3 bases from V and 5 bases from J, with 13 bases in between. The CDR3 is 14 amino acids. The germline gives CDR1 SGHTA, CDR2 FQGNSA. CDR3 residues: CASSLGLPWETQYF. The CDR3 nucleotides read TGTGCCAGCAGCTTGGGACTTCCTTGGGAGACCCAGTACTTC. Looking up the rest from reference TRBV7-2 and TRBJ2-5 gives the full variable domain: GAGVSQSPSNKVTEKGKDVELRCDPISGHTALYWYRQSLGQGLEFLIYFQGNSAPDKSGLPSDRFSAERTGGSVSTLTIQRTQQEDSAVYLCASSLGLPWETQYFGPGTRLLVL.

About this clone: The identical CDR3 is also encoded by other nucleotide sequences in the sample. The chain couples TRBV18 to TRBJ2-7; 9 bases map to TRBD1. Germline-derived CDR1 and CDR2 are KGHSH and LQKENI. Unmatched junction bases numbered 6, after V lost 6 bases and J lost 3 bases. The CDR3 totals 14 residues. CDR3 sequence reads: CASSPGTGIYEQYF. In nucleotides, the CDR3 is TGTGCCAGCTCGCCCGGGACAGGGATCTACGAGCAGTACTTC.

In its sample, this clone was seen a few times. The genes are TRBV7-9 and TRBJ2-1, with D possibly being TRBD2 (6 bases). Germline loops: CDR1 SEHNR, CDR2 FQNEAQ (reference sequence). The CDR3 runs 12 residues. The V and J ends lost 5 bases and 7 bases respectively, with 9 bases between them. The CDR3 is CASSRTMNEQFF. DNA of the CDR3: TGTGCCAGCAGCCGGACTATGAATGAGCAGTTCTTC.

This chain uses TRBV27 with TRBJ2-4; 12 nucleotides line up with TRBD2. The V gene end was trimmed by 6 bases and the J gene end by 2 bases; junction bases not matched to a gene: 14. The CDR3 is 19 amino acids. Germline-derived CDR1 and CDR2 are MNHEY and SMNVEV (reference sequence). CDR3 sequence: CASSAGPSGGAAPKNIQYF. The CDR3, as DNA: TGTGCCAGCAGCGCAGGTCCTAGCGGGGGGGCGGCGCCCAAAAACATTCAGTACTTC.

The J gene is TRBJ1-5, the V gene TRBV6-5; no clear D. This CDR3 contains 14 residues. The V end lost 5 bases, the J end lost 7 bases, and 15 bases lay between the germline ends. CDR1 and CDR2 (germline): MNHEY, SVGAGI. The CDR3 nucleotides read TGTGCCAGCAGTCTCCAGTACGCGGGACAGCCCCAGCATTTT. Protein sequence: CASSLQYAGQPQHF.

V usage is TRBV11-1 and J usage is TRBJ2-7; 8 bases map to TRBD1. The CDR3 is made up of 15 amino acids. Germline loops: CDR1 SGHAT, CDR2 FQDESV (reference sequence). Trimming took 7 bases from V and 3 from J; bases not matched to a gene: 11. This CDR3 is CASTWRTGRVYEQYF. The CDR3, as DNA: TGTGCCAGCACCTGGCGGACAGGGCGCGTCTACGAGCAGTACTTC.

The chain uses TRBV7-9 and TRBJ1-1; TRBD1 agrees at 9 bases. Germline assignment: CDR1 SEHNR and CDR2 FQNEAQ (reference sequence). V lost 4 bases, J lost 9 bases, and 12 bases stayed unmatched. This CDR3 spans 15 amino acids. The CDR3 region is CASSSSPGQGLKAFF. In DNA form, the CDR3 reads TGTGCCAGCAGCTCCAGCCCCGGACAGGGGTTGAAAGCTTTCTTT.

The genes are TRBV10-2 and TRBJ2-1, with D unresolved. The V and J ends lost 3 bases and 0 bases respectively, with 12 bases between them. The CDR3 has 16 amino acids. Germline CDR1 is WSHSY and CDR2 is SAAADI. CDR3 DNA sequence: TGCGCCAGCAGTGATACCGTTACAAGCTCCTACAATGAGCAGTTCTTC. Translated, it gives CASSDTVTSSYNEQFF.